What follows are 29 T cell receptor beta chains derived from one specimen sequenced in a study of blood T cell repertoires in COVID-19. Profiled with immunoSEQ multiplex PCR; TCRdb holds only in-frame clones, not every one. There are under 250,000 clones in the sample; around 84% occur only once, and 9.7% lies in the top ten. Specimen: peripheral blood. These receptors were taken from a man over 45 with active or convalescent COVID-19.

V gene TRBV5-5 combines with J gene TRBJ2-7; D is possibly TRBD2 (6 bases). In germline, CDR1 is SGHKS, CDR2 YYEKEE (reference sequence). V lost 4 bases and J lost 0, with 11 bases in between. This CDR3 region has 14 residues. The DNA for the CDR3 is TGTGCCAGCAGCGCGGCACTAGCCTCCTACGAGCAGTACTTC. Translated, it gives CASSAALASYEQYF.

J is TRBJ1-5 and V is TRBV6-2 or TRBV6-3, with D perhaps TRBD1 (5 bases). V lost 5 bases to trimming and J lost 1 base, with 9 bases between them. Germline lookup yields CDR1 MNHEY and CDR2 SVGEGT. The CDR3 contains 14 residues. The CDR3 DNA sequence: TGTGCCAGCAGTCAGGGTGGAAGCAATCAGCCCCAGCATTTT. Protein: CASSQGGSNQPQHF.

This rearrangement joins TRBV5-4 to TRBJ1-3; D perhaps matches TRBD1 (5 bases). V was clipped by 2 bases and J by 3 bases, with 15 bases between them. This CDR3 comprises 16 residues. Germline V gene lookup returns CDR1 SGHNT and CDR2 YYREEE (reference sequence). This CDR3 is CASSLDAGLSGNTIYF. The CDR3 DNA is TGTGCCAGCAGCTTAGATGCAGGGCTTAGTGGAAACACCATATATTTT.

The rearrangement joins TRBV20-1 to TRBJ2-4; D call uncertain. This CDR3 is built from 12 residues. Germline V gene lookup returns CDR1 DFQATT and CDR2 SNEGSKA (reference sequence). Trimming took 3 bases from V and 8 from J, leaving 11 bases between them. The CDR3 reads CSASPRADIQYF. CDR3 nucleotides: TGCAGTGCTAGTCCTAGAGCAGACATTCAGTACTTC.

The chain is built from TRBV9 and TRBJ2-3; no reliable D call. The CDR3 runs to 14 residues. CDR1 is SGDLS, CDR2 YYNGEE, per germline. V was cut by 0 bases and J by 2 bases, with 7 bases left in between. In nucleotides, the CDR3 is TGTGCCAGCAGCGTAGGGGCCCACACAGATACGCAGTATTTT. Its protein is CASSVGAHTDTQYF.

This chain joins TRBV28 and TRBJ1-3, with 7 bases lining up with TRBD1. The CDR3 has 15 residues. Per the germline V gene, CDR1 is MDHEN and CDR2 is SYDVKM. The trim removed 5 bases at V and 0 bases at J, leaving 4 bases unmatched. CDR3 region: CASSRGQSSGNTIYF. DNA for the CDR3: TGTGCCAGCAGTCGGGGACAGTCCTCTGGAAACACCATATATTTT.

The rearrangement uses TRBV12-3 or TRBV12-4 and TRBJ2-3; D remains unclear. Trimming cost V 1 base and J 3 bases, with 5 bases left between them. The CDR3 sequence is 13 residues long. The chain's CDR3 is CASSLERTDTQYF. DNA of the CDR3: TGTGCCAGCAGTTTAGAGAGAACAGATACGCAGTATTTT.

In DNA form, the CDR3 reads TGTGCCAGCAGCCACTCGGGGGGGTTGACTTACGAGCAGTACTTC. This translates into CASSHSGGLTYEQYF. The rearrangement uses TRBV5-6 and TRBJ2-7; 8 bases map to TRBD2. The V gene end was trimmed by 4 bases and the J gene end by 4 bases; junction bases not matched to a gene: 10. Germline V gives CDR1 SGHDT, CDR2 YYEEEE. CDR3 length equals 15 residues.

The CDR3 protein is CASSQDVAGGTDTQYF. The CDR3 DNA sequence: TGCGCCAGCAGCCAAGATGTGGCGGGGGGCACAGATACGCAGTATTTT. This chain connects TRBV4-3 to TRBJ2-3; the match to TRBD2 covers 7 bases. The CDR3 length is 16 residues. With V trimmed by 0 bases and J by 1 base, 4 bases remained unmatched. Germline values: CDR1 LGHNA, CDR2 YSLEER.

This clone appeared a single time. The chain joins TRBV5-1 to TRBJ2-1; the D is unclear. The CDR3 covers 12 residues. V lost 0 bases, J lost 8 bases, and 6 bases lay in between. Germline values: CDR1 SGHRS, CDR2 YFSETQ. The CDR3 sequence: CASSLGGDEQFF. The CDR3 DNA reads TGCGCCAGCAGCTTGGGAGGCGATGAGCAGTTCTTC. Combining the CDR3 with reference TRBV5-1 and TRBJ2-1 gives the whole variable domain KAGVTQTPRYLIKTRGQQVTLSCSPISGHRSVSWYQQTPGQGLQFLFEYFSETQRNKGNFPGRFSGRQFSNSRSEMNVSTLELGDSALYLCASSLGGDEQFFGPGTRLTVL.

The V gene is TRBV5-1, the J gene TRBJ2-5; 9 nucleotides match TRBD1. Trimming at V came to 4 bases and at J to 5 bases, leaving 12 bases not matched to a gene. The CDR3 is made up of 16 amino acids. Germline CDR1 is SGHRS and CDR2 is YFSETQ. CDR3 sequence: CASSPGQGRVFETQYF. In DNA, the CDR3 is TGCGCCAGCAGCCCGGGACAGGGTCGGGTCTTTGAGACCCAGTACTTC.

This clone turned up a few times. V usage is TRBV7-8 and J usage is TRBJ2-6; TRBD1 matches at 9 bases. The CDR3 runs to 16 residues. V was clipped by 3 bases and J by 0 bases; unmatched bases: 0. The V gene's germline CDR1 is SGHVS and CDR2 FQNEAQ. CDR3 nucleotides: TGTGCCAGCAGCTTGGGACAGGGCTCTGGGGCCAACGTCCTGACTTTC. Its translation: CASSLGQGSGANVLTF.

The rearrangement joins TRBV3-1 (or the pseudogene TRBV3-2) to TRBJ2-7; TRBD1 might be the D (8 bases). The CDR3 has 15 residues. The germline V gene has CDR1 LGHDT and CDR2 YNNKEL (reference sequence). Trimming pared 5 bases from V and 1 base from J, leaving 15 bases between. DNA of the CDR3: TGTGCCAGCAGCTGGGGGGGGACAGGATCCTACGAGCAGTACTTC. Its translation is CASSWGGTGSYEQYF.

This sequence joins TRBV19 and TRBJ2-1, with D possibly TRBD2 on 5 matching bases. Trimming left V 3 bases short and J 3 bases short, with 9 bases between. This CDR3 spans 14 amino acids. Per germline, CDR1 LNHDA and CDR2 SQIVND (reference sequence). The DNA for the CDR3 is TGTGCCAGTAGTATCCAGCGGAGCTACAATGAGCAGTTCTTC. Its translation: CASSIQRSYNEQFF. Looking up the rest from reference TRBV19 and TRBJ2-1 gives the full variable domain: DGGITQSPKYLFRKEGQNVTLSCEQNLNHDAMYWYRQDPGQGLRLIYYSQIVNDFQKGDIAEGYSVSREKKESFPLTVTSAQKNPTAFYLCASSIQRSYNEQFFGPGTRLTVL.

The CDR3 nucleotides read TGTGCCAGCAGCATTAGCGGGAGGAACACCGGGGAGCTGTTTTTT. It yields the protein CASSISGRNTGELFF. J is TRBJ2-2 and V is TRBV11-2; 9 nucleotides agree with TRBD2. The V and J ends lost 5 bases and 1 base, in that order; junction bases with no gene match: 2. The CDR3 has 15 amino acids. Per the germline V gene, CDR1 is SGHAT and CDR2 is FQNNGV.

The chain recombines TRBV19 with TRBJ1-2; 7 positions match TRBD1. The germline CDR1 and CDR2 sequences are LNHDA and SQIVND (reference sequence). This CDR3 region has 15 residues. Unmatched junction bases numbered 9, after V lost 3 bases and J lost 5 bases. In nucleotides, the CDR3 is TGTGCCAGTAGTATGTTGGCTCCAGGGGGGTATGGCTACACCTTC. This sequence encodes CASSMLAPGGYGYTF.

CDR3 coding DNA: TGTGCCAGCAGCACGGTCCCGTCGGACAAGAATGGCTACACCTTC. It codes for CASSTVPSDKNGYTF. The chain carries TRBV7-9 and TRBJ1-2; TRBD1 might be the D (5 bases). V lost 5 bases to trimming and J lost 6 bases, with 19 bases between them. Germline V gene lookup returns CDR1 SEHNR and CDR2 FQNEAQ (reference sequence). This CDR3 has 15 amino acids.

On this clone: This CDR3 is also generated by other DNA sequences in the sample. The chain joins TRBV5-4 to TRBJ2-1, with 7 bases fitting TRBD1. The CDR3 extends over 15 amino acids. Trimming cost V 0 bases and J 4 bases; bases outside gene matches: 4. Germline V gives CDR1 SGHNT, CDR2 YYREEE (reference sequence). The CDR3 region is CASSLGTGRYNEQFF. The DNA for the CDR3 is TGTGCCAGCAGCTTGGGGACAGGTAGATACAATGAGCAGTTCTTC.

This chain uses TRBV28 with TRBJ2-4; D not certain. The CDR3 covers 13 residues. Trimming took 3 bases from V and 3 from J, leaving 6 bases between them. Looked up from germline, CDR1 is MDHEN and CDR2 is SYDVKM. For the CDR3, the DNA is TGTGCCAGCAGTTTGTTCGGCAAAAACATTCAGTACTTC. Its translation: CASSLFGKNIQYF.

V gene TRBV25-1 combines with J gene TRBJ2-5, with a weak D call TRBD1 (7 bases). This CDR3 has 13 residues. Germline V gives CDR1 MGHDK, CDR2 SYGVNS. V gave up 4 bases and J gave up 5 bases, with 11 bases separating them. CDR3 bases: TGTGCCAGCAGTGCTTCAGGGGGGGAGACCCAGTACTTC. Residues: CASSASGGETQYF.

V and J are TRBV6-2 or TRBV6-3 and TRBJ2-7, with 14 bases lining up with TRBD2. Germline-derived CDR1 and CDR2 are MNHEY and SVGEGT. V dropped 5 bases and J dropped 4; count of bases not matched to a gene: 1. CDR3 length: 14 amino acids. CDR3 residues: CASSRTSGRYEQYF. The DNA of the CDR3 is TGTGCCAGCAGTCGGACTAGCGGGAGGTACGAGCAGTACTTC.

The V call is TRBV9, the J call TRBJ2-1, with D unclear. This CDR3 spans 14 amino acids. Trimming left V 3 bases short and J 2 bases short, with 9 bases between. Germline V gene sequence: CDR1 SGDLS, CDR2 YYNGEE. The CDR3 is CASSGTVAYNEQFF. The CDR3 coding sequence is TGTGCCAGCAGCGGAACAGTGGCCTACAATGAGCAGTTCTTC.

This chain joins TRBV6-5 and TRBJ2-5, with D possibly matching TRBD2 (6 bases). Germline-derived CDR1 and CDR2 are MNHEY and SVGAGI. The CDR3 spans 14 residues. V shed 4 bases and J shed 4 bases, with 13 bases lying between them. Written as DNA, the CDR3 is TGTGCCAGCAGTTTCGGGCGGGGAGGAGAGACCCAGTACTTC. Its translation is CASSFGRGGETQYF.

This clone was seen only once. The CDR3 loop reads CASSSKTVSSYNEQFF. CDR3 DNA sequence: TGTGCCAGCAGTTCCAAGACAGTTAGCTCCTACAATGAGCAGTTCTTC. V gene TRBV27 combines with J gene TRBJ2-1, with D possibly being TRBD1 (5 bases). Trimming took 4 bases from V and 0 from J, leaving 13 bases between them. This CDR3 contains 16 residues. Germline V gene lookup returns CDR1 MNHEY and CDR2 SMNVEV (reference sequence).

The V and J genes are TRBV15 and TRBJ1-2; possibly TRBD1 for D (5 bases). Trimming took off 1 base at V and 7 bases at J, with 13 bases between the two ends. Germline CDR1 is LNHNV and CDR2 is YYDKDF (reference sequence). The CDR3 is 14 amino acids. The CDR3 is CATSRVSGLGGYTF. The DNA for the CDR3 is TGTGCCACCAGCAGAGTCTCAGGGTTGGGTGGCTACACCTTC. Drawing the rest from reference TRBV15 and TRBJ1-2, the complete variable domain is DAMVIQNPRYQVTQFGKPVTLSCSQTLNHNVMYWYQQKSSQAPKLLFHYYDKDFNNEADTPDNFQSRRPNTSFCFLDIRSPGLGDTAMYLCATSRVSGLGGYTFGSGTRLTVV.

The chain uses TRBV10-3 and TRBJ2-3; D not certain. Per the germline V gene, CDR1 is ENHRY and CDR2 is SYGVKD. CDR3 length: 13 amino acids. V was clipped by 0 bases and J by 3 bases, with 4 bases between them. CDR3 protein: CAISESSTDTQYF. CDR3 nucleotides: TGTGCCATCAGTGAGTCGAGTACAGATACGCAGTATTTT.

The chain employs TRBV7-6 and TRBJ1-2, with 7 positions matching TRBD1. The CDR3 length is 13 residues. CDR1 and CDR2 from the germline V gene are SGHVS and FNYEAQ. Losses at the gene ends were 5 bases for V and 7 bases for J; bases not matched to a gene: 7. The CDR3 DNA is TGTGCCAGCAGCGACAGGGAATTGGGTGGCTACACCTTC. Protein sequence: CASSDRELGGYTF.

CDR3 protein: CASSPSGTGGVYEQYF. The CDR3 DNA is TGTGCCAGCTCACCGAGCGGGACAGGGGGCGTTTACGAGCAGTACTTC. V usage is TRBV18 and J usage is TRBJ2-7, with 12 nucleotides matching TRBD1. Germline-derived CDR1 and CDR2 are KGHSH and LQKENI. This CDR3 has 16 amino acids. J was trimmed by 4 bases and V by 3 bases; bases with no gene match: 7.

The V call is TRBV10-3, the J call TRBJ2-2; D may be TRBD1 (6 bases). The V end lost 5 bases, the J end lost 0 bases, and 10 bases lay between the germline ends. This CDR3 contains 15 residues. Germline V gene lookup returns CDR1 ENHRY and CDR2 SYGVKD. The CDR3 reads CAISTGPPNTGELFF. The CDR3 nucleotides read TGTGCCATCAGTACAGGGCCCCCGAACACCGGGGAGCTGTTTTTT.